A single TCR beta chain is shown here with its context. The data were obtained in a study of T cells in Graves' hyperthyroidism and ophthalmopathy. Study background: Peripheral blood was secured at the point of initial diagnosis, before any treatment.

Uncontrolled infection, other autoimmune disease, pregnancy or lactation excluded patients. PBMCs were obtained from 10 ml fresh peripheral blood. Authors of the study amplified TCR beta CDR3 regions from RNA transcripts. RT-PCR in the first round (using the HTBI primer set) targeted the TCR CDR3. TCRdb reprocessed the multiplex PCR reads via MiXCR and lists one record per CDR3 protein. The sample includes 37,000 or so distinct CDR3 sequences, around 53% seen only once; the top ten take roughly 16%. In germline, CDR1 is SGDLS, CDR2 YYNGEE. This CDR3 has 15 residues. The V end was cut by 2 bases, the J end by 7 bases, with 15 bases between.

The source material was blood. The chain recombines TRBV9 with TRBJ1-4; maybe TRBD1 (6 bases). The TCR was taken from a man aged 40-49 years with Graves' ophthalmopathy. The CDR3 region is CASSVRGALGEKLFF. The CDR3 region has the DNA TGTGCCAGCAGCGTTAGGGGGGCCTTAGGTGAAAAACTGTTTTTT.